This TCR beta chain was retrieved from a study of blood T cell repertoires in COVID-19. Study-wide background: Donors in the United States, Italy and Spain gave samples during acute or convalescent COVID-19. Sources were T cells, B-cell-depleted T cells, or PBMCs; the material itself was cDNA or gDNA.

V dropped 2 bases and J dropped 6 bases, with 16 bases sitting between them. Germline CDR1 reads SGHTA; CDR2 reads FQGNSA. This CDR3 has 15 residues. Authors' methods: Amplification of reference gene primers provided the estimated nucleated cell counts. The repertoire was sequenced with immunoSEQ multiplex PCR; TCRdb's copy has only in-frame clones and lacks some. V and J calls and clone size come straight from that table; D and trimming were deduced from the DNA. The table records tens of thousands of clones, 90% of them present only once. The rearrangement uses TRBV7-2 and TRBJ1-2; no firm D call. The source is a woman between 45 and 65 years old in a cohort sampled during active COVID-19. Sequencing was carried out using peripheral blood. The CDR3, as DNA: TGTGCCAGCAGCTTACTCCGGAGGGCGGTGAATGGCTACACCTTC. Translating it yields CASSLLRRAVNGYTF.